The rows below give T cell receptor beta chains drawn from one sample of a study of CXCR3-negative and CXCR3-positive naive CD8 T cells. For each CDR3 protein, TCRdb gives one entry from its re-call of the 5' RACE reads, without DNA. This sample contains over 100,000 distinct CDR3 sequences. Sequenced material: naive CXCR3+ CD8+ T cells from blood. The receptors were gathered from a human donor in good health. Some clones in this sample may be carry-over from other donors' samples. Each CDR3 is given with its conserved first and last residue. The order of the fields is J gene, V gene, CDR3 protein.

j_call: TRBJ1-2; v_call: TRBV29-1; cdr3_aa: CSVWVSSDYGYTF
j_call: TRBJ1-5; v_call: TRBV20-1; cdr3_aa: CSARDGMLGGQPGQPQHF
j_call: TRBJ2-3; v_call: TRBV6-5; cdr3_aa: CASSWKSTDTQYF
j_call: TRBJ1-5; v_call: TRBV11-2; cdr3_aa: CASSLDSGYSNQPQHF
j_call: TRBJ1-1; v_call: TRBV2; cdr3_aa: CASSDTGALNTEAFF
j_call: TRBJ1-5; v_call: TRBV15; cdr3_aa: CATSRGNQPQHF
j_call: TRBJ2-5; v_call: TRBV29-1; cdr3_aa: CSVEEGSGETQYF
j_call: TRBJ2-3; v_call: TRBV2; cdr3_aa: CANKEGSGGMDTQYF
j_call: TRBJ2-2; v_call: TRBV19; cdr3_aa: CASRPGRLNTGELFF
j_call: TRBJ2-7; v_call: TRBV12-5; cdr3_aa: CASGLDAYEQYF
j_call: TRBJ2-7; v_call: TRBV6-5; cdr3_aa: CASSSRQSPYEQYF
j_call: TRBJ2-1; v_call: TRBV5-1; cdr3_aa: CASSLGADSYNEQFF
j_call: TRBJ1-3; v_call: TRBV27; cdr3_aa: CASRDTSSGNTIYF
j_call: TRBJ1-6; v_call: TRBV27; cdr3_aa: CASRDGQQSSSPLHF
j_call: TRBJ1-2; v_call: TRBV5-1; cdr3_aa: CASSLEGSPRDYTF
j_call: TRBJ1-4; v_call: TRBV6-6; cdr3_aa: CASSYKGFNEKLFF
j_call: TRBJ2-5; v_call: TRBV12-3/TRBV12-4; cdr3_aa: CASSVGLAGQETQYF
j_call: TRBJ2-7; v_call: TRBV27; cdr3_aa: CASSKTSTYEQYF
j_call: TRBJ1-1; v_call: TRBV4-3; cdr3_aa: CASSQDNGETEAFF
j_call: TRBJ1-5; v_call: TRBV4-3; cdr3_aa: CASSQLTGSNQPQHF
j_call: TRBJ1-1; v_call: TRBV5-6; cdr3_aa: CASSLGGTGGTEAFF
j_call: TRBJ1-2; v_call: TRBV2; cdr3_aa: CASSLERAEGYTF
j_call: TRBJ1-2; v_call: TRBV27; cdr3_aa: CASSPGGNGYGYTF
j_call: TRBJ2-7; v_call: TRBV29-1; cdr3_aa: CSVWGADYEQYF
j_call: TRBJ1-1; v_call: TRBV6-6; cdr3_aa: CASSSGTEAFF
j_call: TRBJ1-1; v_call: TRBV7-9; cdr3_aa: CASSGGEAEAFF
j_call: TRBJ1-2; v_call: TRBV7-2; cdr3_aa: CASSAYWDWADYGYTF
j_call: TRBJ2-1; v_call: TRBV6-6; cdr3_aa: CASSYPDTRLGVLGDEQFF
j_call: TRBJ2-1; v_call: TRBV12-3/TRBV12-4; cdr3_aa: CASSFGPGLAGGTGRDEQFF
j_call: TRBJ2-3; v_call: TRBV27; cdr3_aa: CASTIQGGYTDTQYF
j_call: TRBJ2-7; v_call: TRBV2; cdr3_aa: CASSVGGMSYEQYF
j_call: TRBJ2-4; v_call: TRBV9; cdr3_aa: CASSDSLGLAKNIQYF
j_call: TRBJ2-2; v_call: TRBV11-2; cdr3_aa: CASSSYRGRGGELFF